Listed here are 11 T cell receptor beta chains from one sample, sequenced in a study of CD8+ T cells in alopecia areata. cDNA prepared by RNA extraction and subsequent reverse transcription served as the template for sequencing. Profiling relied on immunoSEQ multiplex PCR, and the TCRdb table lists in-frame clones only, not all of them. The sample lists around 140,000 clones, about 60% occurring once. Sequencing used CD4+ T cells sorted from blood, obtained at week 0. These receptors all come from a human donor with alopecia areata.

The chain carries TRBV30 and TRBJ1-1, with D unclear. Trimming cost V 2 bases and J 6 bases, with 7 bases left between them. Germline lookup yields CDR1 GTSNPN and CDR2 SVGIG (reference sequence). The CDR3 loop spans 11 amino acids. The CDR3 region is CAWSWEAEAFF. The CDR3, as DNA: TGTGCCTGGAGTTGGGAGGCTGAAGCTTTCTTT.

This clone was found a few times. The chain joins TRBV10-3 to TRBJ1-2; D is perhaps TRBD1 (5 bases). The V gene's germline CDR1 is ENHRY and CDR2 SYGVKD. V dropped 4 bases and J dropped 0 bases, with 12 bases sitting between them. The CDR3 consists of 15 residues. The CDR3 protein is CAISAPRQSNYGYTF. CDR3 in DNA: TGTGCCATCAGTGCCCCTCGACAGTCTAACTATGGCTACACCTTC.

The chain combines TRBV13 with TRBJ2-3, with 9 bases that match TRBD2. This CDR3 is 14 amino acids long. Germline CDR1 and CDR2: PRHDT and FYEKMQ (reference sequence). Unmatched junction bases numbered 12, after V lost 3 bases and J lost 14 bases. The CDR3 is CASSFVASGDPGYF. In DNA, the CDR3 is TGTGCCAGCAGCTTCGTGGCTAGCGGGGACCCGGGGTATTTT.

On this clone itself: One end of the junction is discordant with germline, which a read error may explain. This chain uses TRBV7-7 with TRBJ1-4; D is uncertain. Germline CDR1 SSHAT, CDR2 FNYEAQ (reference sequence). The CDR3 runs 15 residues. The CDR3 reads CASSLSGPPNEKLFF. The CDR3 DNA follows: TGTGCTAGCAGCTTATCCGGGCCGCCTAATGAAAAACTGTTTTTT.

The gene calls are TRBV5-1 and TRBJ2-5; no clear D gene. V was cut by 0 bases and J by 1 base, with 13 bases left in between. The CDR3 length is 16 residues. Germline CDR1 is SGHRS and CDR2 is YFSETQ. The CDR3 region has the DNA TGCGCCAGCAGCTTGGCCGTCTGGAACCTCCAAGAGACCCAGTACTTC. This sequence encodes CASSLAVWNLQETQYF. Full variable domain (rest looked up from reference TRBV5-1 and TRBJ2-5): KAGVTQTPRYLIKTRGQQVTLSCSPISGHRSVSWYQQTPGQGLQFLFEYFSETQRNKGNFPGRFSGRQFSNSRSEMNVSTLELGDSALYLCASSLAVWNLQETQYFGPGTRLLVL.

The chain joins TRBV2 to TRBJ1-3, with a weak D call TRBD1 (5 bases). The V gene lost 4 bases and the J gene lost 1 base, with 8 bases spanning the gap. There are 14 residues in the CDR3. Germline V gives CDR1 SNHLY, CDR2 FYNNEI. The CDR3 sequence is CASSGGISGNTIYF. The CDR3, as DNA: TGTGCCAGCAGTGGGGGGATTTCTGGAAACACCATATATTTT. Drawing the rest from reference TRBV2 and TRBJ1-3, the complete variable domain is EPEVTQTPSHQVTQMGQEVILRCVPISNHLYFYWYRQILGQKVEFLVSFYNNEISEKSEIFDDQFSVERPDGSNFTLKIRSTKLEDSAMYFCASSGGISGNTIYFGEGSWLTVV.

Of note for this clone: One end of the junction does not line up with germline, which may come from a read error. The chain carries TRBV30 and TRBJ2-5, with D perhaps matching TRBD1 (6 bases). Germline values: CDR1 GTSNPN, CDR2 SVGIG (reference sequence). This CDR3 is built from 11 residues. CDR3 nucleotides: TGTGCCTGGAGTCTCTTCGACAGGCCGCACTTC. Translation: CAWSLFDRPHF.

J is TRBJ1-1 and V is TRBV30; the D gene is possibly TRBD1 (5 bases). This CDR3 is built from 12 residues. CDR1 is GTSNPN and CDR2 is SVGIG in the germline V gene (reference sequence). V lost 4 bases and J 6 bases, leaving 12 bases between the germline ends. CDR3: CAWNGGGPEAFF. CDR3 DNA sequence: TGTGCCTGGAATGGTGGGGGTCCTGAAGCTTTCTTT. Complete variable domain (other parts from reference TRBV30 and TRBJ1-1): SQTIHQWPATLVQPVGSPLSLECTVEGTSNPNLYWYRQAAGRGLQLLFYSVGIGQISSEVPQNLSASRPQDRQFILSSKKLLLSDSGFYLCAWNGGGPEAFFGQGTRLTVV.

The chain couples TRBV7-2 to TRBJ2-7; no firm D call. Trimming took off 1 base at V and 12 bases at J, with 13 bases between the two ends. Per germline, CDR1 SGHTA and CDR2 FQGNSA. The CDR3 is 12 amino acids. The CDR3 region has the DNA TGTGCCAGCAGCTTAGGGGCAGGCCAAACGTACTTC. Its translation is CASSLGAGQTYF.

The chain couples TRBV10-3 to TRBJ1-5; D unclear. Trimming cost V 6 bases and J 0 bases, with 12 bases left between them. The V gene's germline CDR1 is ENHRY and CDR2 SYGVKD. CDR3 length: 15 residues. The CDR3 reads CAISPTQASNQPQHF. In DNA form, the CDR3 reads TGTGCCATCAGCCCTACTCAGGCTAGCAATCAGCCCCAGCATTTT.

The chain combines TRBV5-1 with TRBJ1-6; weak D call: TRBD1 (6 bases). This CDR3 has 15 residues. In germline, CDR1 is SGHRS, CDR2 YFSETQ. Trimming left V 0 bases short and J 7 bases short, with 11 bases between. The CDR3 is CASSLDQGSNSPLHF. CDR3 DNA sequence: TGCGCCAGCAGCTTGGATCAGGGGTCCAATTCACCCCTCCACTTT.